This T cell receptor beta chain was captured by sequencing in a study of regulatory and conventional T cells in RAG deficiency. The germline CDR1 and CDR2 sequences are SGHAT and FQNNGV. This CDR3 has 14 amino acids. Trimming left V 1 base short and J 2 bases short, with 7 bases between. Repertoires were generated with immunoSEQ multiplex PCR, while TCRdb's copy carries only in-frame clones and drops some. The sample yields 8,000 to 10,000 clones, about 95% seen once. Conventional CD4+ T cells were sorted from blood as CD25-low CD127-high cells. The clonotype comes from a human donor with RAG deficiency presenting as severe combined immunodeficiency. The gene calls are TRBV11-2 and TRBJ2-3, with D tentatively TRBD2 (5 bases). Sequencing input: CD4+ effector T cells sorted from blood. Here the CDR3 DNA reads TGTGCCAGCAGCTTAGGGACTTTCACAGATACGCAGTATTTT. Its translation is CASSLGTFTDTQYF.